One sample yielded the 30 T cell receptor beta chains listed below, sequenced in a study of CD8 T cells in Susac syndrome. Reverse transcription used roughly 0.5 to 1 ug RNA and random hexamers. TCRdb reanalysed the immunoSEQ multiplex PCR reads using MiXCR and keeps one entry per CDR3 protein. The table has some 170,000 distinct CDR3 sequences, less than 95% seen once. The material sequenced was CD4+ T cells from PBMCs. These receptors were obtained from a human donor with multiple sclerosis.

V usage is TRBV20-1 and J usage is TRBJ2-5, with 9 positions matching TRBD1. Trimming removed 3 bases from V and 5 bases from J; junction bases left unmatched: 13. Germline assignment: CDR1 DFQATT and CDR2 SNEGSKA (reference sequence). This CDR3 spans 16 amino acids. The CDR3 nucleotides read TGCAGTGCTAGGGATTTGAACGGACAGGGGACGGAGACCCAGTACTTC. Its translation: CSARDLNGQGTETQYF.

The chain uses TRBV5-6 and TRBJ2-2; 8 bases map to TRBD2. CDR1 is SGHDT, CDR2 YYEEEE, per germline. V lost 4 bases, J lost 1 base, and 9 bases stayed unmatched. The CDR3 is 17 residues long. CDR3 sequence reads: CASSQRLAGGNTGELFF. CDR3 bases: TGTGCCAGCAGCCAGCGGCTGGCGGGAGGGAACACCGGGGAGCTGTTTTTT.

This sequence joins TRBV6-5 and TRBJ1-2; D unresolved. The CDR3 consists of 14 residues. The germline CDR1 and CDR2 sequences are MNHEY and SVGAGI. V was cut by 2 bases and J by 4 bases, with 11 bases left in between. The DNA for the CDR3 is TGTGCCAGCAGTTACAACAGATTACCCTATGGCTACACCTTC. Encoded protein: CASSYNRLPYGYTF.

The genes are TRBV6-1 and TRBJ1-3; D is ambiguous. Germline CDR1 is MNHNS and CDR2 is SASEGT. V gave up 8 bases and J gave up 6 bases, with 20 bases separating them. The CDR3 contains 15 residues. As DNA, the CDR3 is TGTGCCAGCTCCAGACACCGACGGCTGGAAAACACCATATATTTT. Its protein is CASSRHRRLENTIYF.

V is TRBV7-9 and J is TRBJ1-1, with 7 bases matching TRBD1. The CDR3 has 15 amino acids. The ends lost 8 bases at V and 5 bases at J; junction bases unmatched: 14. Germline CDR1 reads SEHNR; CDR2 reads FQNEAQ (reference sequence). The CDR3 nucleotides read TGTGCCAGCCGGGATGGAGGGGGCACCGGGACTGAAGCTTTCTTT. It yields the protein CASRDGGGTGTEAFF. Full variable domain (missing parts from reference TRBV7-9 and TRBJ1-1): DTGVSQNPRHKITKRGQNVTFRCDPISEHNRLYWYRQTLGQGPEFLTYFQNEAQLEKSRLLSDRFSAERPKGSFSTLEIQRTEQGDSAMYLCASRDGGGTGTEAFFGQGTRLTVV.

The rearrangement joins TRBV7-9 to TRBJ2-2, with 7 bases lining up with TRBD1. The CDR3 is 13 amino acids. Trimming at V came to 4 bases and at J to 6 bases, leaving 2 bases not matched to a gene. The germline CDR1 and CDR2 sequences are SEHNR and FQNEAQ (reference sequence). The CDR3 here is CASSYGTAGELFF. Written as DNA, the CDR3 is TGTGCCAGCAGCTACGGGACAGCCGGGGAGCTGTTTTTT.

V usage is TRBV6-1 and J usage is TRBJ1-2; D perhaps matches TRBD1 (6 bases). Trimming took 7 bases from V and 4 from J, leaving 25 bases between them. The CDR3 is made up of 17 amino acids. Looked up from germline, CDR1 is MNHNS and CDR2 is SASEGT. CDR3 nucleotides: TGTGCCAGCACACCCCAGTTCTGGGACACCAAATTCTATGGCTACACCTTC. Its translation is CASTPQFWDTKFYGYTF.

The chain links TRBV6-5 to TRBJ2-3; D perhaps matches TRBD2 (6 bases). Germline V gene lookup returns CDR1 MNHEY and CDR2 SVGAGI. This CDR3 has 14 amino acids. The V end was cut by 6 bases, the J end by 0 bases, with 10 bases between. This chain's CDR3 is CASSGRGSTDTQYF. The CDR3 coding sequence is TGTGCCAGCAGCGGTCGGGGGAGCACAGATACGCAGTATTTT.

The chain combines TRBV19 with TRBJ2-4; TRBD1 agrees at 10 bases. Unmatched junction bases numbered 11, after V lost 5 bases and J lost 4 bases. The CDR3 has 17 amino acids. Germline V gene data show CDR1 as LNHDA and CDR2 as SQIVND (reference sequence). In DNA form, the CDR3 reads TGTGCCAGTAGTCCCTTGACCGGGACAGGGGAAAAAAACATTCAGTACTTC. Translation gives CASSPLTGTGEKNIQYF.

In the case of this clonotype: Since no conserved phenylalanine or tryptophan closes the CDR3, a read error is the likely cause. V and J are TRBV5-1 and TRBJ1-1; D is undetermined. The CDR3 has 13 amino acids. Germline values: CDR1 SGHRS, CDR2 YFSETQ. V was cut by 3 bases and J by 1 base, with 7 bases left in between. This chain's CDR3 is CASSSSGNTEAFS. The CDR3 coding sequence is TGCGCCAGCAGCTCTTCCGGGAACACTGAAGCTTTCTCT.

The rearrangement links TRBV27 to TRBJ1-2; 9 bases align to TRBD1. This CDR3 has 12 amino acids. Looked up from germline, CDR1 is MNHEY and CDR2 is SMNVEV (reference sequence). The J segment lost 6 bases and the V segment lost 4 bases, leaving 0 bases of the junction unmatched. CDR3 region: CASSYRGHGYTF. In DNA, the CDR3 is TGTGCCAGCAGTTACAGGGGGCATGGCTACACCTTC.

The genes are TRBV7-9 and TRBJ2-1; 7 bases line up with TRBD1. The CDR3 loop spans 16 amino acids. The junction had 12 bases not matched to a gene; V was cut back by 2 bases and J by 8 bases. Germline CDR1 is SEHNR and CDR2 is FQNEAQ (reference sequence). The CDR3 loop reads CASSLRAGGPTDEQFF. The CDR3 DNA follows: TGTGCCAGCAGCTTACGTGCAGGGGGACCCACGGATGAGCAGTTCTTC.

This sequence joins TRBV7-2 and TRBJ1-5; TRBD1 matches 7 bases. This CDR3 comprises 14 residues. Germline CDR1 SGHTA, CDR2 FQGNSA. V trimming: 2 bases; J trimming: 7 bases; junction bases outside the gene matches: 5. The DNA of the CDR3 is TGTGCCAGCAGCTTACAGGACAGGCAACAGCCCCAGCATTTT. Its protein is CASSLQDRQQPQHF.

The rearrangement links TRBV20-1 to TRBJ2-5, with 8 positions matching TRBD2. The CDR3 sequence is 15 residues long. V was pared by 1 base and J by 5 bases, with 9 bases of the junction left unmatched. Germline CDR1 reads DFQATT; CDR2 reads SNEGSKA (reference sequence). Written as DNA, the CDR3 is TGCAGTGCTAGAGTAGCGAAAGCGGGAGATGAGACCCAGTACTTC. This sequence encodes CSARVAKAGDETQYF.

The gene calls are TRBV6-5 and TRBJ2-3, with D hard to call. V was shortened by 8 bases and J by 4 bases, with 13 bases between the two germline ends. The germline gives CDR1 MNHEY, CDR2 SVGAGI. The CDR3 is made up of 13 amino acids. The DNA for the CDR3 is TGTGCCAGCCGTAAGTTTGGCGCAGATACGCAGTATTTT. Its translation is CASRKFGADTQYF.

The chain couples TRBV27 to TRBJ1-5; D is perhaps TRBD1 (6 bases). Germline CDR1 MNHEY, CDR2 SMNVEV (reference sequence). CDR3 length: 14 residues. The germline V and J ends were trimmed by 3 bases and 5 bases, with 11 bases remaining between them. This CDR3 reads CASSFQQGYQPQHF. Written as DNA, the CDR3 is TGTGCCAGCAGTTTTCAACAGGGATATCAGCCCCAGCATTTT.

The chain couples TRBV11-1 to TRBJ2-7; D ambiguous. Germline loops: CDR1 SGHAT, CDR2 FQDESV (reference sequence). The CDR3 extends over 14 amino acids. Between the trimmed V and J ends, which lost 5 bases and 5 bases, there was a span of 16 bases. The CDR3 nucleotides are TGTGCCAGCAGCCCCTTACGTGGGAAAAACGAGCAGTACTTC. Amino acid sequence: CASSPLRGKNEQYF.

The chain employs TRBV7-3 and TRBJ1-6; D call uncertain. V lost 1 base, J lost 10 bases, and 8 bases lay in between. From germline, CDR1 is SGHTA and CDR2 FQGTGA. The CDR3 is made up of 13 amino acids. CDR3 loop: CASSLRSRSPLHF. CDR3 coding DNA: TGTGCCAGCAGCTTAAGATCTCGATCACCCCTCCACTTT.

V is TRBV19 and J is TRBJ2-7; the D is unclear. Looked up from germline, CDR1 is LNHDA and CDR2 is SQIVND (reference sequence). V lost 4 bases and J 4 bases, leaving 11 bases between the germline ends. This CDR3 is 13 amino acids long. The CDR3 nucleotides read TGTGCCAGTAGTACCTCCTATTGGTACGAGCAGTACTTC. It is translated as CASSTSYWYEQYF.

The CDR3 region is CSARPTSGSYNEQFF. In nucleotides, the CDR3 is TGCAGTGCTAGACCCACTAGCGGCTCCTACAATGAGCAGTTCTTC. J is TRBJ2-1 and V is TRBV20-1; 8 positions agree with TRBD2. Germline V CDR1 and CDR2: DFQATT, SNEGSKA (reference sequence). The CDR3 length is 15 residues. Unmatched junction bases numbered 3, after V lost 2 bases and J lost 0 bases.

This chain links TRBV11-2 with TRBJ2-7, with D unclear. Germline V gene sequence: CDR1 SGHAT, CDR2 FQNNGV. The V end lost 6 bases, the J end lost 1 base, and 13 bases lay between the germline ends. The CDR3 is made up of 14 amino acids. The CDR3 is CASRRIRESYEQYF. For the CDR3, the DNA is TGTGCCAGCAGGAGGATAAGGGAATCCTACGAGCAGTACTTC.

CDR3 region: CASRGLADEQFF. The DNA for the CDR3 is TGTGCCAGCAGGGGGCTAGCGGATGAGCAGTTCTTC. J is TRBJ2-1 and V is TRBV12-3 or TRBV12-4; 7 nucleotides match TRBD2. Trimming took 6 bases from V and 8 from J; bases not matched to a gene: 4. This CDR3 region has 12 residues.

The CDR3 loop reads CASSKDRGHGYGYTF. The CDR3 DNA reads TGTGCCAGCAGTAAAGACAGGGGGCATGGCTATGGCTACACCTTC. This chain joins TRBV6-5 and TRBJ1-2; 10 bases align to TRBD1. V gave up 5 bases and J gave up 4 bases; unmatched junction bases: 7. The CDR3 is made up of 15 amino acids. Germline lookup yields CDR1 MNHEY and CDR2 SVGAGI.

This chain connects TRBV20-1 to TRBJ2-1; TRBD2 aligns across 8 bases. Germline CDR1 DFQATT, CDR2 SNEGSKA (reference sequence). The CDR3 sequence is 14 residues long. The junction had 7 bases not matched to a gene; V was cut back by 5 bases and J by 4 bases. As DNA, the CDR3 is TGCAGTGCTGCGAGCGGGAGTTTTTACAATGAGCAGTTCTTC. Amino acids: CSAASGSFYNEQFF.

The V gene is TRBV14, the J gene TRBJ1-1, with D possibly being TRBD1 (6 bases). CDR3 length equals 15 residues. The V gene lost 6 bases and the J gene lost 1 base, with 15 bases spanning the gap. Germline V lookup: CDR1 SGHDN, CDR2 FVKESK. The CDR3 DNA reads as TGTGCCAGCAGGCGCCCGAGAGGGGGGAACACTGAAGCTTTCTTT. Translating it yields CASRRPRGGNTEAFF.

J is TRBJ2-5 and V is TRBV11-2; D is undetermined. Germline CDR1 and CDR2: SGHAT and FQNNGV. The V gene lost 6 bases and the J gene lost 5 bases, with 22 bases spanning the gap. This CDR3 has 16 amino acids. CDR3 sequence reads: CASRTTTTRVGETQYF. The CDR3, as DNA: TGTGCCAGCAGGACAACGACCACAAGAGTGGGGGAGACCCAGTACTTC. The full variable domain, completed using reference TRBV11-2 and TRBJ2-5, is EAGVAQSPRYKIIEKRQSVAFWCNPISGHATLYWYQQILGQGPKLLIQFQNNGVVDDSQLPKDRFSAERLKGVDSTLKIQPAKLEDSAVYLCASRTTTTRVGETQYFGPGTRLLVL.

DNA of the CDR3: TGTGCCAGCAGCCTAAGCGGGAGAGGGAACAATGAGCAGTTCTTC. It specifies CASSLSGRGNNEQFF. The gene calls are TRBV4-2 and TRBJ2-1; the match to TRBD2 covers 8 bases. J was trimmed by 5 bases and V by 4 bases; bases with no gene match: 7. There are 15 residues in the CDR3. Germline V gene sequence: CDR1 LGHNA, CDR2 YNFKEQ.

The V call is TRBV20-1, the J call TRBJ2-5, with 9 bases fitting TRBD1. Trimming cost V 0 bases and J 3 bases; bases outside gene matches: 2. The CDR3 is 14 amino acids. CDR1 and CDR2 from the germline V gene are DFQATT and SNEGSKA (reference sequence). CDR3 bases: TGCAGTGCTAGAGATACAGGGGGCGAAGAGACCCAGTACTTC. Its translation is CSARDTGGEETQYF.

The gene calls are TRBV6-4 and TRBJ2-3; 9 bases are a match to TRBD1. Germline assignment: CDR1 MRHNA and CDR2 SNTAGT. The CDR3 runs 15 residues. J gave up 10 bases and V 7 bases, and 15 bases lay outside the gene matches. DNA for the CDR3: TGTGCCAGCACCGCAGGGACAGGGAAAGGATGGGCGCAGTATTTT. Protein sequence: CASTAGTGKGWAQYF.

The gene calls are TRBV12-3 or TRBV12-4 and TRBJ1-1; unclear D gene. V lost 4 bases to trimming and J lost 1 base, with 4 bases between them. This CDR3 has 12 amino acids. The DNA for the CDR3 is TGTGCCAGCAGTTCCGGGAACACTGAAGCTTTCTTT. Its protein product is CASSSGNTEAFF.